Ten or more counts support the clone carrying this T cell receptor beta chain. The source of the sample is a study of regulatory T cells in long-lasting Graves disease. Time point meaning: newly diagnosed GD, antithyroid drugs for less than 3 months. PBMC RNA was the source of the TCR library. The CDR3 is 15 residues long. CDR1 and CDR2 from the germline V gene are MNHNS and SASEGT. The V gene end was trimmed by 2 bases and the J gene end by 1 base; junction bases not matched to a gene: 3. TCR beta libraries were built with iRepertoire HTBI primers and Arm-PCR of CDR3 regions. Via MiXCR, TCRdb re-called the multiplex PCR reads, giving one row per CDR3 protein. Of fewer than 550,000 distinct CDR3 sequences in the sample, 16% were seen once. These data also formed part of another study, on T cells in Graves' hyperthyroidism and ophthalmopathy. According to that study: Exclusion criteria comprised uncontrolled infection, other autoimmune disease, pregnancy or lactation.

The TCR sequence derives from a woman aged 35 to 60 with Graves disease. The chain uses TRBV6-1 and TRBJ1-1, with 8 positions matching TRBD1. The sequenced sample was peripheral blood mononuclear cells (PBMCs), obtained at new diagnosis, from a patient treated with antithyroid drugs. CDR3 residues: CASSEPGGRNTEAFF. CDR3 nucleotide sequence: TGTGCCAGCAGTGAACCAGGGGGCCGGAACACTGAAGCTTTCTTT.